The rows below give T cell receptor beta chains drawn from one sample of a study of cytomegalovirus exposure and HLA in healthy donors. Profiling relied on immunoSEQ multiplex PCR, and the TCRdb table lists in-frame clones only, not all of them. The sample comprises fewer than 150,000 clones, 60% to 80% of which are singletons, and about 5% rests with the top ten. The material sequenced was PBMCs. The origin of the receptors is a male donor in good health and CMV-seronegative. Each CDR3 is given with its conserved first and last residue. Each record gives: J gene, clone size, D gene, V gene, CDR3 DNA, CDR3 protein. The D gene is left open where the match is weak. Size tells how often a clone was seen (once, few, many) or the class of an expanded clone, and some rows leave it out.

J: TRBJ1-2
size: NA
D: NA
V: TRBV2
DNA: TGTGCCAGCAGTGAAGGAGGATATGGCTACACCTTC
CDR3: CASSEGGYGYTF

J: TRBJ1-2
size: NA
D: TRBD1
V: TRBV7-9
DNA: TGTGCCAGCAGCCCACAGGGGGCGTTTGATTTTGGCTACACCTTC
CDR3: CASSPQGAFDFGYTF

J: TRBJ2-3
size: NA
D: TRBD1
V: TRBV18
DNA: TGTGCCAGCTCTCAGAGTCCGGGACAGGCTAGCACAGATACGCAGTATTTT
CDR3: CASSQSPGQASTDTQYF

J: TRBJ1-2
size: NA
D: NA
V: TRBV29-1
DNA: TGCAGCGTTGTATTGGACAGCCGACCGGGCTACACCTTC
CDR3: CSVVLDSRPGYTF

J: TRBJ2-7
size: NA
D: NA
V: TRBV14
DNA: TGTGCCAGCAGTCAGACAGTCTACGAGCAGTACTTC
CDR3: CASSQTVYEQYF

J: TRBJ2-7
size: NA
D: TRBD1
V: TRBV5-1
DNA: TGCGCCAGCAGCTGGGGGACAGATTCGACCTACGAGCAGTACTTC
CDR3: CASSWGTDSTYEQYF

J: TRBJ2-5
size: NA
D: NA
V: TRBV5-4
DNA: TGTGCCAGCAGCGACTCCTTAGAGATTTCAGAGACCCAGTACTTC
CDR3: CASSDSLEISETQYF

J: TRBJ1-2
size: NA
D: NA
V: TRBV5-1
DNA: TGCGCCAGCAGCTTGTCTACGGCAGGGGAAAATGGCTACACCTTC
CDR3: CASSLSTAGENGYTF

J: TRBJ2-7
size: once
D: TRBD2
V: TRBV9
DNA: TGTGCCAGCAGCGTCTCCGGGACTAGCGTCTACGAGCAGTACTTC
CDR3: CASSVSGTSVYEQYF

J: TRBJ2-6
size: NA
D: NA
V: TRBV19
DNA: TGTGCCAGTAGTATATCAGGGCCTGGGGCCAACGTCCTGACTTTC
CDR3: CASSISGPGANVLTF

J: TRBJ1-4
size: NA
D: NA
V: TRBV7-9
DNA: TGTGCCAGCAGCCGGACAGCAGATGAAAAACTGTTTTTT
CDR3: CASSRTADEKLFF

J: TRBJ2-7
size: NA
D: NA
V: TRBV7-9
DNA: TGTGCCAGCAGCTTAGGGCCAGTCGAGCAGTACTTC
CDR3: CASSLGPVEQYF

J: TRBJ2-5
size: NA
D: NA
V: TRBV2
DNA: TGTGCCAGCAGTGTAAAAGCGTCCGGGGTGACCCAGTACTTC
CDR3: CASSVKASGVTQYF

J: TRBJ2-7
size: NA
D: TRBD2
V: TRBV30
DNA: TGTGCCTGGAGTGTAATTCCTAGCGGGGCGTACGAGCAGTACTTC
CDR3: CAWSVIPSGAYEQYF

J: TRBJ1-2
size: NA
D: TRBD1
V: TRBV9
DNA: TGTGCCAGCAGCGTAGACAGGGGTGCTCATGGCTACACCTTC
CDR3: CASSVDRGAHGYTF

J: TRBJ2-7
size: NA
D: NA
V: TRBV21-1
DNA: TGTGCCAGCAGCAAATATTCGGCCAGGGAACGAAACTACGAGCAGTACTTC
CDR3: CASSKYSARERNYEQYF

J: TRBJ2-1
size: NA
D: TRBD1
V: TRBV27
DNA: TGTGCCAGCGGACAGGGTCACTACAATGAGCAGTTCTTC
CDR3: CASGQGHYNEQFF

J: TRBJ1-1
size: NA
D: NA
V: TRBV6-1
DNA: TGTGCCAGCAGCCAAGGTTCGGGATACACTGAAGCTTTCTTT
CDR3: CASSQGSGYTEAFF

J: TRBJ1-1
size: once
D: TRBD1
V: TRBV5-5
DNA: TGTGCCAGCAGCCGAACACTAGACAGGGGCCACGGCGGAGCTTTCTTT
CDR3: CASSRTLDRGHGGAFF

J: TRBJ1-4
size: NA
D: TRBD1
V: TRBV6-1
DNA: TGTGCCAGCAGTGCCGGACAGGGGGCGTGGGCAACTAATGAAAAACTGTTTTTT
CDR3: CASSAGQGAWATNEKLFF

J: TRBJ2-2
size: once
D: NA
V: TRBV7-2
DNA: TGTGCCAGCAGCCCCAGGGACTCGGACACCGGGGAGCTGTTTTTT
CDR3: CASSPRDSDTGELFF

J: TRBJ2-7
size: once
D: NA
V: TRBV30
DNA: TGTGCCTGGGGGCCAAGCTCCTACGAGCAGTACTTC
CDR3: CAWGPSSYEQYF

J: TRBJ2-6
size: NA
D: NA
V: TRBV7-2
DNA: TGTGCCAGCAGCTACAGGTCTGGGGCCAACGTCCTGACTTTC
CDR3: CASSYRSGANVLTF

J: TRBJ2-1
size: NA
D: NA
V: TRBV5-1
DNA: TGCGCCAGCAGCTTGGCCCCAGGTGATTACAATGAGCAGTTCTTC
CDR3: CASSLAPGDYNEQFF

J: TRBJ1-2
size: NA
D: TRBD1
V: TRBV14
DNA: TGTGCCAGCAGCCAAGTAATGACAGGGGGCAGTGGCTACACCTTC
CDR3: CASSQVMTGGSGYTF

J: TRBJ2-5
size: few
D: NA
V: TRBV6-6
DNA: TGTGCCAGCAGTTACTTGGGACTGCGTCGAGAGACCCAGTACTTC
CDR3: CASSYLGLRRETQYF

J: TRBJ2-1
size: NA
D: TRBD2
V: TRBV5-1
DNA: TGCGCCAGCAGCCGGTCTAGCGGGGGTCTCTATAATGAGCAGTTCTTC
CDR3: CASSRSSGGLYNEQFF

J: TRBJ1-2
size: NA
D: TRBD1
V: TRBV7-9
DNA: TGTGCCAGCAGCACGACAGGGCGCTCCGATGGCTACACCTTC
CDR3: CASSTTGRSDGYTF

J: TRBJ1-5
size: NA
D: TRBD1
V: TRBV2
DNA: TGTGCCAGCAGAGTGGACAGGGGCTGGAATCAGCCCCAGCATTTT
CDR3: CASRVDRGWNQPQHF

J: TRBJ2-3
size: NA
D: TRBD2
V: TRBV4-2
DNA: TGTGCCAGCAGCCAATGGGCGGGGGTTGGAACAGATACGCAGTATTTT
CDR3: CASSQWAGVGTDTQYF

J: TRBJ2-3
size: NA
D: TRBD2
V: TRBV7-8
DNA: TGTGCCAGCAGCTTAGCGAGCGGGGGGTATGATACGCAGTATTTT
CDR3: CASSLASGGYDTQYF

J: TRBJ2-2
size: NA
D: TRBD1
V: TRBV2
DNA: TGTGCCAGCGAAGGGACAGAGAACACCGGGGAGCTGTTTTTT
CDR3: CASEGTENTGELFF

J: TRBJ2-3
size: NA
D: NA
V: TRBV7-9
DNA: TGTGCCAGCAGGTACAGAGCCCTGAGTTCTCCAGGTGCCACAGATACGCAGTATTTT
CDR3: CASRYRALSSPGATDTQYF

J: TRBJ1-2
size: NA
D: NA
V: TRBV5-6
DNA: TGTGCCAGCAGCTTGACCTTTAGCCCGGAACTCCATTATGGCTACACCTTC
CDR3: CASSLTFSPELHYGYTF

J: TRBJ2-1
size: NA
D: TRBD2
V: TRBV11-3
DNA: TGTGCCAGCAGCTCTAGCGGGTACAATGAGCAGTTCTTC
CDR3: CASSSSGYNEQFF

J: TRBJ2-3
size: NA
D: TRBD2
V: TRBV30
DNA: TGTGCCTGGAGGGCTAGCGGGGCCACAGATACGCAGTATTTT
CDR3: CAWRASGATDTQYF

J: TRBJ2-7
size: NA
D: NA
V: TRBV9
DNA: TGTGCCAGCACCCCGGGGGGCCTGAGCTCCGAGCAGTACTTC
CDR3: CASTPGGLSSEQYF

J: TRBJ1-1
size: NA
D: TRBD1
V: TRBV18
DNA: TGTGCCAGCTCACCGGGACAGGCGAACACTGAAGCTTTCTTT
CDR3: CASSPGQANTEAFF

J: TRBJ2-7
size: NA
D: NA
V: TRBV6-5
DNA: TGTGCCAGCAAACGGGATACATCCTACGAGCAGTACTTC
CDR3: CASKRDTSYEQYF

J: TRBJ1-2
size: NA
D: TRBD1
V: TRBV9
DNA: TGTGCCAGCAGCGAACAGGGGAATGCCTATGGCTACACCTTC
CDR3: CASSEQGNAYGYTF